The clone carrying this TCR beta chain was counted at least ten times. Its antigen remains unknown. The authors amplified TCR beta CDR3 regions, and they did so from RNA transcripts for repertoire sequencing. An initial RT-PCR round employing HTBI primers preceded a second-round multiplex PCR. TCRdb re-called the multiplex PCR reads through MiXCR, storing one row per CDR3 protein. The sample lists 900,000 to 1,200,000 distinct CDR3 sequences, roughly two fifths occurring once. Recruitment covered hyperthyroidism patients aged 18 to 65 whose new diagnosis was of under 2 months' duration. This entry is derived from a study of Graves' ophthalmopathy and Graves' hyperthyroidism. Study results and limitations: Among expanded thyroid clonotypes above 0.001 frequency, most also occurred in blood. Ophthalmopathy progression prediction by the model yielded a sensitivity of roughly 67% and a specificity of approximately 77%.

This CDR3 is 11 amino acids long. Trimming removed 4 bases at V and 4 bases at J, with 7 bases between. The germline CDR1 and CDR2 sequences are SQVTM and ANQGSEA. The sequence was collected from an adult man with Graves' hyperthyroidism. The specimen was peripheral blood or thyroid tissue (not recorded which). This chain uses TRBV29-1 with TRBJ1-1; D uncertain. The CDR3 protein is CSVGNPTEAFF. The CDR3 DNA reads TGCAGCGTTGGCAATCCCACTGAAGCTTTCTTT.